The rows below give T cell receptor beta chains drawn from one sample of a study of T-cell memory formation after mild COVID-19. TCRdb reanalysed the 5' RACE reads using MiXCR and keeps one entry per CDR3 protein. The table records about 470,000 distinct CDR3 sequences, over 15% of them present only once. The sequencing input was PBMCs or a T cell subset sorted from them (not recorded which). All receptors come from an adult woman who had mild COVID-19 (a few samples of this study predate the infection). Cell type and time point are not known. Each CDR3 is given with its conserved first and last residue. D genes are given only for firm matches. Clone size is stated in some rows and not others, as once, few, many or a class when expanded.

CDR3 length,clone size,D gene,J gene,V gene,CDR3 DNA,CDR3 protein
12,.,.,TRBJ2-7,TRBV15,TGTGCCACCAGCAGAGGTTGGTACGAGCAGTACTTC,CATSRGWYEQYF
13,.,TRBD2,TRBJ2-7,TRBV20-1,TGCAGTGGGTCTGAGCGGGATTACTACGAGCAGTACTTC,CSGSERDYYEQYF
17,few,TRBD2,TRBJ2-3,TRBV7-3,TGTGCCAGCAGCTTGGCCGCCCCGGGAGGCGGGGAAGATACGCAGTATTTT,CASSLAAPGGGEDTQYF
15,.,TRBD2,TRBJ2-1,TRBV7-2,TGTGCCAGCAGCGAATCTAGCGGGGCCTACAATGAGCAGTTCTTC,CASSESSGAYNEQFF
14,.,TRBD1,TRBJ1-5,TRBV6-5,TGTGCCAGCAGGAAGGACAGGGGCAATCAGCCCCAGCATTTT,CASRKDRGNQPQHF
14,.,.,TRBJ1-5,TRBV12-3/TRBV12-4,TGTGCCAGCAGTTCCGCGGGGTACGGACAGCCCCAGCATTTT,CASSSAGYGQPQHF
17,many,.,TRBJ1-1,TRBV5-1,TGCGCCAGCAGCCCCCTCACCGACAGGCCCCTTGACACTGAAGCTTTCTTT,CASSPLTDRPLDTEAFF
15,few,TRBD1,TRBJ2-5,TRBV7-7,TGTGCTAGCAGCTTGACAGGGGGCGGGGGAGAGACCCAGTACTTC,CASSLTGGGGETQYF
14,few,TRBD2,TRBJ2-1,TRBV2,TGTGCCAGCAGGGGACTAGCGGCTTTGAATGAGCAGTTCTTC,CASRGLAALNEQFF
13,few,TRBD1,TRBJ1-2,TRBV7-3,TGTGCCAGCAGCTGGGACAGGGGAGAGGGCTACACCTTC,CASSWDRGEGYTF
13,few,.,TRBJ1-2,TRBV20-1,TGCAGTGCCAGGGGACATTTGGTGGATGGCTACACCTTC,CSARGHLVDGYTF
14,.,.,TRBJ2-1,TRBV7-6,TGTGCCAGCAGCTTAGCGGGGGAGTCGAATGAGCAGTTCTTC,CASSLAGESNEQFF
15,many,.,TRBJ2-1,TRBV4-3,TGCGCCAGCAGCCAACGGCGCGGGGACTACAATGAGCAGTTCTTC,CASSQRRGDYNEQFF
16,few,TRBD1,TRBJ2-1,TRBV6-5,TGTGCCAGCAGTTACTCGATACAGGGGGCAGGAAATGAGCAGTTCTTC,CASSYSIQGAGNEQFF
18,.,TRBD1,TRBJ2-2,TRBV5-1,TGCGCCAGCAGCTTGCCGGGACAGACACTTGAAAACACCGGGGAGCTGTTTTTT,CASSLPGQTLENTGELFF
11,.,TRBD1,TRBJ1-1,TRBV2,TGTGCCAGCAGTGCGGACAGGATGCCTTTCTTT,CASSADRMPFF
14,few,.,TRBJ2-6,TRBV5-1,TGCGCCAGCAGCTTGACCCCTGGGGCCAACGTCCTGACTTTC,CASSLTPGANVLTF
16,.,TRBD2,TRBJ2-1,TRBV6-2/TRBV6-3,TGTGCCAGCACAAAAGCGACTAGCGGCGTCCAGGATGAGCAGTTCTTC,CASTKATSGVQDEQFF
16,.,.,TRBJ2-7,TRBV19,TGTGCCAGTAGTACCCGACTGGGTAGCGGAGCCTACGAGCAGTACTTC,CASSTRLGSGAYEQYF
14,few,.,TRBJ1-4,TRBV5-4,TGTGCCAGCAGCTGGGGGGGCCTAAATGAAAAACTGTTTTTT,CASSWGGLNEKLFF
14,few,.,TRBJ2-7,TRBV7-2,TGTGCCAGCAGCACGGGACCCAGCTCCTACGAGCAGTACTTC,CASSTGPSSYEQYF
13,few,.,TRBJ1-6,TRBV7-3,TGTGCCAGCGCCAGGGGAATTTTAGAGCCCCTCCACTTT,CASARGILEPLHF
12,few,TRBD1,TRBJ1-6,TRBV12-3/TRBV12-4,TGTGCCACGACAGGGTATAATTCACCCCTCCACTTT,CATTGYNSPLHF
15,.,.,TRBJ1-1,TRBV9,TGTGCCAGCAGCCCGACCAGGGTTAGGAACACTGAAGCTTTCTTT,CASSPTRVRNTEAFF
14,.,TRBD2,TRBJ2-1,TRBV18,TGTGCCAGCTCAGGACTAGCGCTGTACAATGAGCAGTTCTTC,CASSGLALYNEQFF
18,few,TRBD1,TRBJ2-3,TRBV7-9,TGTGCCAGCAGCTCACGAAACCGGGACAGGGATGGGGTAGATACGCAGTATTTT,CASSSRNRDRDGVDTQYF
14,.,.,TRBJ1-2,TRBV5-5,TGTGCCAGCAGCTTGGCGGGTTCTAACTATGGCTACACCTTC,CASSLAGSNYGYTF
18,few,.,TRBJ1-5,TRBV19,TGTGCCTCCAGTAGTCCAGGGGAAGGGAGAAGGAGCAATCAGCCCCAGCATTTT,CASSSPGEGRRSNQPQHF
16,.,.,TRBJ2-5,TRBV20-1,TGCAGTGCTTGGAAGGGGGGAGCGGAGTGGGGAGAGACCCAGTACTTC,CSAWKGGAEWGETQYF
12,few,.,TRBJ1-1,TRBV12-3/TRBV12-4,TGTGCCAGCACCACAAAGAACACTGAAGCTTTCTTT,CASTTKNTEAFF
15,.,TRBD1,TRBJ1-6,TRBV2,TGTGCCAGCAGTGAATGGGGACAGGGGCGGTCACCCCTCCACTTT,CASSEWGQGRSPLHF
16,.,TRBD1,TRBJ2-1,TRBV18,TGTGCCAGCTCACCGCAAGGACAGGGGTCCTACAATGAGCAGTTCTTC,CASSPQGQGSYNEQFF
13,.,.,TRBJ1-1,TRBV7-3,TGTGCCAGCAGCTTAAATGTGACTCCTGGGGCTTTCTTT,CASSLNVTPGAFF
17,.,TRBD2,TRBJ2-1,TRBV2,TGTGCCAGCAGTGAAAATCCCGGGACTAGCGGTGGGAATGAGCAGTTCTTC,CASSENPGTSGGNEQFF
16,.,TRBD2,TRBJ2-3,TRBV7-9,TGTGCCAGCAGCCTGACTAGCGGGGGGGCCGCCGATACGCAGTATTTT,CASSLTSGGAADTQYF
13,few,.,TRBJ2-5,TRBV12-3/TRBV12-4,TGTGCCAGCAGCCCCCATCCGCGAGAGACCCAGTACTTC,CASSPHPRETQYF
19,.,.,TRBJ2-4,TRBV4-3,TGCGCCAGCAGCCAAGCTCGGGCGGTGACAGCCTTAGCCAAAAACATTCAGTACTTC,CASSQARAVTALAKNIQYF
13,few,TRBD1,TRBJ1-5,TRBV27,TGTGCGTCCGGGACAGGATACAATCAGCCCCAGCATTTT,CASGTGYNQPQHF